What follows is one T cell receptor (beta chain) and its context. This entry comes from a study of blood T cell repertoires in COVID-19. Study summary: From the United States, Italy and Spain came samples of acute and convalescent COVID-19.

V lost 2 bases and J 0 bases, leaving 12 bases between the germline ends. The V gene's germline CDR1 is GTSNPN and CDR2 SVGIG (reference sequence). This CDR3 spans 15 amino acids. As handled by the study authors: From reference gene primer amplification, estimates of nucleated cell counts were derived. TCRdb keeps only in-frame clones here, not all; method: immunoSEQ multiplex PCR. For V, J and clone size, that table is used; D and trimming come from the DNA. The sample includes about 140,000 clones, approximately 80% of them seen just once. The V and J genes are TRBV30 and TRBJ2-3; D ambiguous. The sequence derives from a woman at least 80 years old with active or convalescent COVID-19. Sequenced sample: peripheral blood. CDR3 sequence: CAWSQYLGSTDTQYF. DNA for the CDR3: TGTGCCTGGAGTCAATACCTAGGAAGCACAGATACGCAGTATTTT.